This T cell receptor beta chain was identified during a study of human T cells and chemical hapten exposure. Researchers extracted total RNA from unfractionated whole blood. Study findings and constraints: Those TCRs sitting above 1 in 1000 frequency stayed the same with DPC sensitization.

The CDR3 covers 14 residues. Unmatched junction bases numbered 6, after V lost 5 bases and J lost 6 bases. Germline values: CDR1 ENHRY, CDR2 SYGVKD. This clonotype was observed many times. The antigen is unknown. A single record per CDR3 protein comes from TCRdb applying MiXCR to the 5' RACE reads. Among 150,000 or so distinct CDR3 sequences listed, roughly 4% were seen once. The chain recombines TRBV10-3 with TRBJ1-1; 10 positions match TRBD1. The sequence came from a female donor in good health. CDR3 sequence reads: CAISSTGGLSEAFF. In nucleotides, the CDR3 is TGTGCCATCAGTTCGACAGGGGGCCTCTCTGAAGCTTTCTTT.